These 12 T cell receptor beta chains were all obtained from the same sample, sequenced in a study of a mutant IDH1 vaccine in newly diagnosed glioma. Their antigens are not known. Assay: immunoSEQ multiplex PCR; the TCRdb copy retains only in-frame clones and omits some. Counted here are around 56,000 clones, approximately 79% occurring once; the ten biggest clones make up over 3%. Time point here: week 5, during vaccination. A single vaccine dose contained 300 ug of mutant IDH1 20-mer peptide, and topical imiquimod was used with it. This sample comprised PBMCs, obtained from a glioma patient whose treatment included an IDH1 peptide vaccine. The source of these receptors is a woman aged 18-29 years with glioma. Some clones in this sample may be carry-over from other donors' samples.

The genes are TRBV25-1 and TRBJ2-2, with D unclear. The CDR3 length is 13 residues. V lost 4 bases and J lost 5, with 8 bases in between. CDR1 and CDR2 from the germline V gene are MGHDK and SYGVNS. The CDR3 DNA sequence: TGTGCCAGCAGTGCTATCCTAACCGGGGAGCTGTTTTTT. Translation gives CASSAILTGELFF.

The J gene is TRBJ2-7, the V gene TRBV7-9; D is ambiguous. Trimming left V 5 bases short and J 4 bases short, with 12 bases between. This CDR3 region has 13 residues. CDR1 and CDR2 (germline): SEHNR, FQNEAQ (reference sequence). CDR3 coding DNA: TGTGCCAGCAGCCTACCTTCAGCGTACGAGCAGTACTTC. Encoded protein: CASSLPSAYEQYF.

The J gene is TRBJ1-1, the V gene TRBV5-1; 7 nucleotides match TRBD1. CDR3 size: 14 residues. Trimming removed 2 bases from V and 1 base from J; junction bases left unmatched: 2. Germline values: CDR1 SGHRS, CDR2 YFSETQ. CDR3 region: CASSFWDRNTEAFF. CDR3 sequence (DNA): TGCGCCAGCAGCTTTTGGGACAGGAACACTGAAGCTTTCTTT.

The chain has TRBV19 and TRBJ1-5; TRBD1 matches 7 bases. Germline loops: CDR1 LNHDA, CDR2 SQIVND (reference sequence). There are 16 residues in the CDR3. The trim removed 3 bases at V and 5 bases at J, leaving 10 bases unmatched. The CDR3 DNA is TGTGCCAGTAGTATCCGGGAAAGGGGGCATTATCAGCCCCAGCATTTT. Translation gives CASSIRERGHYQPQHF.

This chain links TRBV27 with TRBJ1-1, with D possibly TRBD1 on 6 matching bases. This CDR3 region has 14 residues. Between the trimmed V and J ends, which lost 5 bases and 1 base, there was a span of 11 bases. CDR1 and CDR2 (germline): MNHEY, SMNVEV (reference sequence). Written as DNA, the CDR3 is TGTGCCAGCAGTAAGGGGGACACGAACACTGAAGCTTTCTTT. Protein product: CASSKGDTNTEAFF.

The rearrangement uses TRBV7-8 and TRBJ1-2; TRBD1 aligns across 12 bases. V shed 3 bases, J shed 7 bases, and the junction held 9 bases outside the gene matches. In germline, CDR1 is SGHVS, CDR2 FQNEAQ. The CDR3 has 16 residues. This CDR3 is CASSFKGQGAILGYTF. Written as DNA, the CDR3 is TGTGCCAGCAGCTTTAAGGGACAGGGGGCGATTCTTGGCTACACCTTC.

The chain uses TRBV5-1 and TRBJ2-7; D uncertain. CDR3 size: 13 residues. V shed 4 bases and J shed 2 bases, with 10 bases lying between them. The germline V gene has CDR1 SGHRS and CDR2 YFSETQ. Here the CDR3 DNA reads TGCGCCAGCAGCGTTACCACCCCCTACGAGCAGTACTTC. Translation gives CASSVTTPYEQYF.

The chain is built from TRBV2 and TRBJ2-7; D possibly uses TRBD1 or TRBD2 (5 bases each). The CDR3 spans 11 residues. V lost 8 bases, J lost 3 bases, and 8 bases lay in between. Germline values: CDR1 SNHLY, CDR2 FYNNEI. The CDR3 DNA sequence: TGTGCCAGCGGGGACCGCTACGAGCAGTACTTC. Translation: CASGDRYEQYF.

CDR3 region: CASSGAGFLAKNIQYF. DNA of the CDR3: TGCGCCAGCAGCGGGGCAGGATTCCTAGCCAAAAACATTCAGTACTTC. The gene calls are TRBV4-1 and TRBJ2-4, with TRBD1 as a possible D gene (5 bases). This CDR3 comprises 16 residues. Trimming pared 5 bases from V and 0 bases from J, leaving 14 bases between. Germline CDR1 and CDR2: MGHRA and YSYEKL.

The chain uses TRBV7-3 and TRBJ2-6; 9 bases fit TRBD2. CDR3 length: 16 amino acids. Germline-derived CDR1 and CDR2 are SGHTA and FQGTGA. The trim removed 6 bases at V and 4 bases at J, leaving 7 bases unmatched. The DNA of the CDR3 is TGTGCCAGCAGTCGGGACAGCGGGAGGGGGGCCAACGTCCTGACTTTC. Amino acid sequence: CASSRDSGRGANVLTF. Together with reference TRBV7-3 and TRBJ2-6, the CDR3 gives the full variable domain: GAGVSQTPSNKVTEKGKYVELRCDPISGHTALYWYRQSLGQGPEFLIYFQGTGAADDSGLPNDRFFAVRPEGSVSTLKIQRTERGDSAVYLCASSRDSGRGANVLTFGAGSRLTVL.

The V gene is TRBV4-3, the J gene TRBJ2-7, with a possible D match to TRBD1 (5 bases). The germline gives CDR1 LGHNA, CDR2 YSLEER. This CDR3 comprises 15 residues. Between the trimmed V and J ends, which lost 0 bases and 3 bases, there was a span of 12 bases. The CDR3 protein is CASSQEGVSGYEQYF. CDR3 nucleotides: TGCGCCAGCAGCCAAGAAGGGGTATCAGGCTACGAGCAGTACTTC.

V and J are TRBV7-8 and TRBJ1-2, with D perhaps matching TRBD1 (6 bases). V dropped 5 bases and J dropped 7 bases, with 11 bases sitting between them. The CDR3 is made up of 12 amino acids. Germline V CDR1 and CDR2: SGHVS, FQNEAQ. In DNA form, the CDR3 reads TGTGCCAGCAGCCCCTTCAGGGGTGGCTACACCTTC. This codes for CASSPFRGGYTF. The whole variable domain, remainder taken from reference TRBV7-8 and TRBJ1-2, is GAGVSQSPRYKVAKRGQDVALRCDPISGHVSLFWYQQALGQGPEFLTYFQNEAQLDKSGLPSDRFFAERPEGSVSTLKIQRTQQEDSAVYLCASSPFRGGYTFGSGTRLTVV.